The 16 T cell receptor beta chains listed next were all sequenced from one sample in a study of beta chain features in type 1 diabetes. Study outcomes and limitations: When Type 1 diabetes patients were examined, their TCRB CDR3s proved moderately but significantly shorter in all four CD4+ subsets.

Their recognized antigens are unknown. The sequenced template was cDNA made from the entire isolated RNA. Using immunoSEQ multiplex PCR, the repertoire was profiled, and TCRdb retains in-frame clones only, with some absent. This sample has around 340,000 clones; around 8.5% occur once, and the top ten carry around 1%. The sequencing input was central memory CD4+ T cells from blood. The receptor set was obtained from a man aged 30 to 39 with type 1 diabetes.

The rearrangement links TRBV9 to TRBJ1-5, with D possibly being TRBD1 (5 bases). V lost 2 bases, J lost 4 bases, and 13 bases lay in between. Germline CDR1 reads SGDLS; CDR2 reads YYNGEE. This CDR3 region has 15 residues. In DNA form, the CDR3 reads TGTGCCAGCAGCGTTGCCCCGGGACCGAATCAGCCCCAGCATTTT. It encodes CASSVAPGPNQPQHF. Complete variable domain (other parts from reference TRBV9 and TRBJ1-5): DSGVTQTPKHLITATGQRVTLRCSPRSGDLSVYWYQQSLDQGLQFLIQYYNGEERAKGNILERFSAQQFPDLHSELNLSSLELGDSALYFCASSVAPGPNQPQHFGDGTRLSIL.

The chain uses TRBV7-9 and TRBJ2-1, with D hard to call. Germline V CDR1 and CDR2: SEHNR, FQNEAQ (reference sequence). Trimming cost V 7 bases and J 9 bases, with 7 bases left between them. This CDR3 spans 10 amino acids. CDR3 region: CASMVGEQFF. The CDR3 nucleotides are TGTGCCAGCATGGTAGGTGAGCAGTTCTTC.

This clone has just a few counts. The chain is built from TRBV4-1 and TRBJ2-3, with no clear D. Germline lookup yields CDR1 MGHRA and CDR2 YSYEKL. Trimming took off 3 bases at V and 2 bases at J, with 21 bases between the two ends. CDR3 length: 18 amino acids. For the CDR3, the DNA is TGCGCCAGCAGCCAGTCATACTTCAGAGAAGGACCCACAGATACGCAGTATTTT. It yields the protein CASSQSYFREGPTDTQYF.

The rearrangement links TRBV11-2 to TRBJ2-1; 8 nucleotides align to TRBD2. The junction had 11 bases not matched to a gene; V was cut back by 2 bases and J by 8 bases. Per germline, CDR1 SGHAT and CDR2 FQNNGV. CDR3 size: 16 residues. CDR3 protein: CASSLRPGGTSDEQFF. The CDR3 DNA sequence: TGTGCCAGCAGCTTACGTCCGGGGGGGACCTCGGATGAGCAGTTCTTC.

This clone was seen at least ten times. This chain joins TRBV23-1 and TRBJ2-1, with D possibly TRBD1 on 5 matching bases. TRBV23-1 is designated an ORF whose function remains uncertain. Deletions cut 3 bases from V and 7 bases from J, with 7 bases between. This CDR3 has 12 amino acids. The CDR3 nucleotides are TGCGCCAGCAGTCAGGACATAAATGAGCAGTTCTTC. Translating it yields CASSQDINEQFF.

This clone was detected a few times. The gene calls are TRBV18 and TRBJ2-3; TRBD2 is a possible D gene (7 bases). The V gene's germline CDR1 is KGHSH and CDR2 LQKENI. The CDR3 is made up of 16 amino acids. Trimming left V 2 bases short and J 1 base short, with 13 bases between. In nucleotides, the CDR3 is TGTGCCAGCTCACCAGTGCGGGGGCGGGGCACAGATACGCAGTATTTT. Residues: CASSPVRGRGTDTQYF. The full variable domain, with the rest looked up from reference TRBV18 and TRBJ2-3, is NAGVMQNPRHLVRRRGQEARLRCSPMKGHSHVYWYRQLPEEGLKFMVYLQKENIIDESGMPKERFSAEFPKEGPSILRIQQVVRGDSAAYFCASSPVRGRGTDTQYFGPGTRLTVL.

In its sample, this clone was seen a few times. This sequence joins TRBV9 and TRBJ1-3, with D hard to call. This CDR3 has 14 residues. Germline CDR1 is SGDLS and CDR2 is YYNGEE. Trimming removed 4 bases from V and 7 bases from J, with 15 bases in between. The CDR3 here is CASSTSPRSNTIYF. The CDR3 DNA follows: TGTGCCAGCAGCACGAGTCCCCGGAGCAACACCATATATTTT.

This clone was seen only once. The chain links TRBV23-1 to TRBJ1-6, with a weak D call TRBD1 (5 bases). TRBV23-1 is an ORF for which the function is uncertain. Trimming left V 8 bases short and J 0 bases short, with 20 bases between. The CDR3 length is 18 residues. CDR3 nucleotides: TGCGCCAGCGGTTATCTTCCCGCCGGGACCTCCTATAATTCACCCCTCCACTTT. It specifies CASGYLPAGTSYNSPLHF.

This clone was detected a few times. Different DNA sequences within this sample yield the same CDR3. The rearrangement links TRBV28 to TRBJ2-5, with D uncertain. CDR1 and CDR2 (germline): MDHEN, SYDVKM. The CDR3 loop spans 11 amino acids. V lost 5 bases and J 2 bases, leaving 3 bases between the germline ends. The CDR3 DNA sequence: TGTGCCAGCAGTCAACAAGAGACCCAGTACTTC. Translated: CASSQQETQYF. Looking up the rest from reference TRBV28 and TRBJ2-5 gives the full variable domain: DVKVTQSSRYLVKRTGEKVFLECVQDMDHENMFWYRQDPGLGLRLIYFSYDVKMKEKGDIPEGYSVSREKKERFSLILESASTNQTSMYLCASSQQETQYFGPGTRLLVL.

The chain has TRBV2 and TRBJ1-5, with a tentative D call TRBD1 (6 bases). Per the germline V gene, CDR1 is SNHLY and CDR2 is FYNNEI. The V gene lost 4 bases and the J gene lost 9 bases, with 16 bases spanning the gap. CDR3 length: 14 residues. CDR3 protein: CASSGTVSSRPQHF. The DNA of the CDR3 is TGTGCCAGCAGTGGGACAGTAAGTTCTCGGCCCCAGCATTTT.

The rearrangement joins TRBV7-2 to TRBJ2-7; D is unresolved. Trimming cost V 5 bases and J 3 bases, with 14 bases left between them. Germline V CDR1 and CDR2: SGHTA, FQGNSA. The CDR3 consists of 14 residues. The CDR3 DNA is TGTGCCAGCAGCCCGACTGGAGCCGGCTACGAGCAGTACTTC. Encoded protein: CASSPTGAGYEQYF.

This clone appeared a few times. V is TRBV4-1 and J is TRBJ2-1; no definite D call. Trimming pared 0 bases from V and 0 bases from J, leaving 9 bases between. Germline CDR1 is MGHRA and CDR2 is YSYEKL. This CDR3 is built from 16 residues. The CDR3 spells CASSQDLESSYNEQFF. CDR3 nucleotide sequence: TGCGCCAGCAGCCAAGATCTGGAGAGCTCCTACAATGAGCAGTTCTTC.

This rearrangement joins TRBV6-5 to TRBJ2-2; D is unresolved. Trimming removed 0 bases from V and 3 bases from J, with 5 bases in between. The CDR3 contains 14 residues. The germline gives CDR1 MNHEY, CDR2 SVGAGI. For the CDR3, the DNA is TGTGCCAGCAGTTACTCCCGATACACCGGGGAGCTGTTTTTT. It codes for CASSYSRYTGELFF.

In this sample, this clone turned up many times. The V gene is TRBV6-6, the J gene TRBJ2-3; 12 nucleotides match TRBD2. The CDR3 has 14 residues. Trimming cost V 4 bases and J 7 bases; bases outside gene matches: 3. Germline loops: CDR1 MNHNY, CDR2 SVGAGI (reference sequence). The CDR3: CASSSSGGANTQYF. CDR3 DNA: TGTGCCAGCAGTTCTAGCGGGGGGGCAAATACGCAGTATTTT.

This clone has just a few counts. V is TRBV5-1 and J is TRBJ2-7; D is perhaps TRBD1 (6 bases). CDR1 is SGHRS, CDR2 YFSETQ, per germline. V dropped 4 bases and J dropped 3 bases, with 17 bases sitting between them. The CDR3 extends over 15 amino acids. As DNA, the CDR3 is TGCGCCAGCAGCCCCGCCTCAGGACAGCGCTACGAGCAGTACTTC. The encoded protein is CASSPASGQRYEQYF.

The chain recombines TRBV6-5 with TRBJ1-2, with D possibly TRBD1 on 6 matching bases. The germline V gene has CDR1 MNHEY and CDR2 SVGAGI. The CDR3 is made up of 13 amino acids. V was clipped by 5 bases and J by 8 bases, with 15 bases between them. The CDR3 nucleotides read TGTGCCAGCAGTGAGGAGGGGGTAGGAGGCTACACCTTC. It yields the protein CASSEEGVGGYTF.